The subject of this entry is one T cell receptor beta chain. The antigen is undetermined. The data were taken from a study of identical twins. Unique molecular identifiers were present on the cDNA, which also gained a universal primer site by template switching. TCRdb fed the 5' RACE reads into MiXCR, producing one record per CDR3 protein. The sample has 310,000 or so distinct CDR3 sequences, 7.5% to 9.5% seen once. Unmatched junction bases numbered 12, after V lost 4 bases and J lost 6 bases. The CDR3 is 16 residues long. Study observations and caveats: Low generation-probability sequences were in excess among twin-shared out-of-frame alpha sequences. In beta out-of-frame sequences, the excess sharing between twins was weaker. Models came in too low on out-of-frame TCR alpha sharing in monozygotic twins.

These data also featured in a second study, about yellow fever vaccine responses in identical twins.

This sequence was found in a woman younger than 30 in good health. The chain is built from TRBV12-3 or TRBV12-4 and TRBJ2-1, with TRBD2 identical over 7 bases. The sample taken for sequencing was CD8+ T cells sorted from blood. CDR3 sequence: CASSSLTASGFNEQFF. DNA for the CDR3: TGTGCCAGCAGTTCCTTAACGGCTAGCGGCTTCAATGAGCAGTTCTTC.